This is a list of T cell receptor beta chains from one sample in a study of breast tumors, draining lymph nodes, adjacent tissues. Via MiXCR, TCRdb re-called the multiplex PCR reads, giving one row per CDR3 protein. The data show 290,000 or so distinct CDR3 sequences, more than 30% seen once. Source material: axillary lymph node tissue. The receptors originated from a female donor with breast cancer. Some clones in this sample may be carry-over from other donors' samples. CDR3s include the opening cysteine and the closing phenylalanine or tryptophan. The D gene is left open where the match is weak. Size values are once, few and many counts, or a class for expanded clones, and some rows have none.

once	TRBV11-3	NA	TRBJ1-1	TGTGCCAGCAGCCCAGGGTCAGTGACCACTGAAGCTTTCTTT	CASSPGSVTTEAFF
few	TRBV6-6	NA	TRBJ1-2	TGTGCCAGCAGTCACTCGCACGTACCCTATGGCTACACCTTC	CASSHSHVPYGYTF
many	TRBV4-1	NA	TRBJ1-4	TGCGCCAGCAGCCAAGGGTGGGGAATAGGAACTAATGAAAAACTGTTTTTT	CASSQGWGIGTNEKLFF
many	TRBV20-1	NA	TRBJ2-1	TGCAGTGCTAGAGATCCCAGCGGGACATACAATGAGCAGTTCTTC	CSARDPSGTYNEQFF
many	TRBV10-3	NA	TRBJ2-7	TGTGCCACTACAGAGCGAGAGGGTCCTTACGAGCAGTACTTC	CATTEREGPYEQYF
many	TRBV5-1	NA	TRBJ2-5	TGCGCCAGCAGCTTTAACGGTCAAGAGACCCAGTACTTC	CASSFNGQETQYF
NA	TRBV5-4	NA	TRBJ1-1	TGTGCCAGCAGCTACCAGGTGAACACTGAAGCTTTCTTT	CASSYQVNTEAFF
NA	TRBV30	TRBD2	TRBJ2-1	TGTGCCTGGAGGGAGTTTAGCGGGATCGACAATGAGCAGTTCTTC	CAWREFSGIDNEQFF
few	TRBV3-2	NA	TRBJ2-7	TGTGCCAGCAGCCAAGAGGACAGACCCCACGAGCAGTACTTC	CASSQEDRPHEQYF
NA	TRBV29-1	NA	TRBJ2-7	TGCAGCGTTGTCCAGGGTATGTACGAGCAGTGCTTT	CSVVQGMYEQCF
many	TRBV11-2	TRBD2	TRBJ2-5	TGTGCCAGCAGCTTCGATAGCGGGAGACAAGAGACCCAGTACTTC	CASSFDSGRQETQYF
NA	TRBV11-2	NA	TRBJ2-3	TGTGCCAGCAGCCTAGTTGCAGCCCCAACCACAGATACGCAGTATTTT	CASSLVAAPTTDTQYF
NA	TRBV2	TRBD2	TRBJ2-1	TGTGCCAGCAGTGAAAGGGGCGGGAGCTCCTACGATGAGCAGTTCTTC	CASSERGGSSYDEQFF
many	TRBV20-1	NA	TRBJ2-5	TGCAGTGCTAGTTACGCAGGGGGGCAAGAGACCCAGTACTTC	CSASYAGGQETQYF
many	TRBV5-8	NA	TRBJ2-6	TGTGCCAGCAGCTCCAAATCAGGGACTCCCTCTACTGGGGCCAACGTCCTGACTTTC	CASSSKSGTPSTGANVLTF